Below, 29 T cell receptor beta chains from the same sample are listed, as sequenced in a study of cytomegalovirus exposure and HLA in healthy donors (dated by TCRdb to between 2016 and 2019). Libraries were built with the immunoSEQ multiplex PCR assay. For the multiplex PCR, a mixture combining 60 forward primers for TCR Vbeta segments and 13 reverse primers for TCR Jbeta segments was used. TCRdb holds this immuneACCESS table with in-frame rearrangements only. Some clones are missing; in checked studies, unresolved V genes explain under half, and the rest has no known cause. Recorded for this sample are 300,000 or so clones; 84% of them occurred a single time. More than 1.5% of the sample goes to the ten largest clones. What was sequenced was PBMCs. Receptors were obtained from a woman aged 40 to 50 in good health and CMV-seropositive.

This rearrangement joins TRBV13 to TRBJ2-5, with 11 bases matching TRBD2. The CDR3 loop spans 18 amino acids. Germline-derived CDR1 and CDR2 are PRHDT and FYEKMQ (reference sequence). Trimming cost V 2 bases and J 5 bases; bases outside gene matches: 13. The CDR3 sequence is CASSLSGLSSGRWETQYF. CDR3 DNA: TGTGCCAGCAGCTTATCTGGCCTCTCTAGCGGGAGGTGGGAGACCCAGTACTTC. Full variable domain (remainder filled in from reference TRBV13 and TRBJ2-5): AAGVIQSPRHLIKEKRETATLKCYPIPRHDTVYWYQQGPGQDPQFLISFYEKMQSDKGSIPDRFSAQQFSDYHSELNMSSLELGDSALYFCASSLSGLSSGRWETQYFGPGTRLLVL.

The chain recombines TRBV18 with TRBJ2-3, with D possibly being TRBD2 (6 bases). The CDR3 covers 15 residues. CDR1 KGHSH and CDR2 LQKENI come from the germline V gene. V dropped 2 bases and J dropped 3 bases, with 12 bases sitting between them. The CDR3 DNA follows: TGTGCCAGCTCACCAGGGACGGGAGTAACAGATACGCAGTATTTT. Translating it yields CASSPGTGVTDTQYF. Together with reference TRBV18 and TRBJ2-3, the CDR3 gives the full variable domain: NAGVMQNPRHLVRRRGQEARLRCSPMKGHSHVYWYRQLPEEGLKFMVYLQKENIIDESGMPKERFSAEFPKEGPSILRIQQVVRGDSAAYFCASSPGTGVTDTQYFGPGTRLTVL.

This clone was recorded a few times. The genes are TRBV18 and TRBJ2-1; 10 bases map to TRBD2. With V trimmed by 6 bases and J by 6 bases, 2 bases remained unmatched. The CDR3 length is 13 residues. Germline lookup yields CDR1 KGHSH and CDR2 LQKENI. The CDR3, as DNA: TGTGCCAGCTCCGGGACTAGCGTCAATGAGCAGTTCTTC. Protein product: CASSGTSVNEQFF.

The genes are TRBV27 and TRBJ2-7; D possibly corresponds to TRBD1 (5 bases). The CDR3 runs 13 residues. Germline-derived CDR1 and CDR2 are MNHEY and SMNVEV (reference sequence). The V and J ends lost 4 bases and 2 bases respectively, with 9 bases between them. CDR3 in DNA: TGTGCCAGCAGTTATCAGGACACCTACGAGCAGTACTTC. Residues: CASSYQDTYEQYF.

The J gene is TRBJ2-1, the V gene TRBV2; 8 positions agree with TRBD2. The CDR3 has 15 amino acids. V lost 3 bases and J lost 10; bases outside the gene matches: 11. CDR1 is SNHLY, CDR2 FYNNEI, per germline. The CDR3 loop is CASSELAGRVAEQFF. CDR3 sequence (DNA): TGTGCCAGCAGTGAGTTAGCGGGGAGGGTGGCAGAGCAGTTCTTC.

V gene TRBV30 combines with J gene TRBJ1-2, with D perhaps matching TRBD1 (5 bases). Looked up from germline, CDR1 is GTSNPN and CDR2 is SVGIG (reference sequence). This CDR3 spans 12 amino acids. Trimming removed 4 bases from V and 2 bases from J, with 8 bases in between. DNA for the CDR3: TGTGCCTGGAATGCAGGGAACTATGGCTACACCTTC. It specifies CAWNAGNYGYTF.

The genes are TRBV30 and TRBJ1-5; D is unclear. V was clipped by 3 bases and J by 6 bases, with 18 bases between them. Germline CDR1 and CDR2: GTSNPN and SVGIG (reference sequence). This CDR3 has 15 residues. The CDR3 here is CAWSPPGRGIQPQHF. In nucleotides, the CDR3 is TGTGCCTGGAGCCCCCCTGGACGGGGAATTCAGCCCCAGCATTTT.

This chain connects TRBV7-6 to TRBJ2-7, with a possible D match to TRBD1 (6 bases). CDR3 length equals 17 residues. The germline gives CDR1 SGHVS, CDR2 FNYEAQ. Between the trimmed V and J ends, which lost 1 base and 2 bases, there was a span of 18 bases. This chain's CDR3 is CASSLGQGRVRTYEQYF. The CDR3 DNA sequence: TGTGCCAGCAGCTTAGGGCAGGGGCGAGTAAGAACCTACGAGCAGTACTTC.

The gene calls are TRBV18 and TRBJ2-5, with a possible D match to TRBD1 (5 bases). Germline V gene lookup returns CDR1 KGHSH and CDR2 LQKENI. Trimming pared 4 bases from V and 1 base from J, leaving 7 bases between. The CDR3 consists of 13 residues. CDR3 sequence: CASSQGFQETQYF. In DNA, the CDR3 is TGTGCCAGCTCACAGGGGTTCCAAGAGACCCAGTACTTC.

The CDR3 here is CASSPNSLAGGGEQYF. CDR3 bases: TGTGCCAGCTCACCAAATAGCCTAGCGGGAGGAGGCGAGCAGTACTTC. The chain is built from TRBV18 and TRBJ2-7, with 11 bases aligning to TRBD2. The CDR3 runs 16 residues. The germline gives CDR1 KGHSH, CDR2 LQKENI. Trimming cost V 2 bases and J 6 bases; bases outside gene matches: 9.

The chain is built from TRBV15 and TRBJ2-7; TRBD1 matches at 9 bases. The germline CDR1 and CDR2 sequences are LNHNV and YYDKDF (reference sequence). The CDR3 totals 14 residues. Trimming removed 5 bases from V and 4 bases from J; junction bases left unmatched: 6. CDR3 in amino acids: CATSGQTGGYEQYF. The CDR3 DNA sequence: TGTGCCACCAGCGGCCAGACAGGGGGATACGAGCAGTACTTC.

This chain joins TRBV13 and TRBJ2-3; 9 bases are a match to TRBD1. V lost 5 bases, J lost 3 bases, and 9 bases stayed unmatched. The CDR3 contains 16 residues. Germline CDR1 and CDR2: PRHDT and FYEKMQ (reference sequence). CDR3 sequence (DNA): TGTGCCAGCAGCCTCCTCAGCGGGACAGGGACAGATACGCAGTATTTT. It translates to CASSLLSGTGTDTQYF.

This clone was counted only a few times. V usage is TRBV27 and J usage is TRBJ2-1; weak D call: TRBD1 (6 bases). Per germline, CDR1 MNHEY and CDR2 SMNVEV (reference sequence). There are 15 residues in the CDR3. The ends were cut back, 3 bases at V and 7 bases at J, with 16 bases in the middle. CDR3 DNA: TGTGCCAGCAGTTTCCAGGGGTGGACGAGGAATGAGCAGTTCTTC. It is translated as CASSFQGWTRNEQFF.

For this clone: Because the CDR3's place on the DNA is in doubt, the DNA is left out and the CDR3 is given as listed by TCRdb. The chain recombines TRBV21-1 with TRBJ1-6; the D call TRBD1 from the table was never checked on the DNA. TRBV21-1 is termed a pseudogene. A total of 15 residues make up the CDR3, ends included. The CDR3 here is CASSKVGQGNSPLHF.

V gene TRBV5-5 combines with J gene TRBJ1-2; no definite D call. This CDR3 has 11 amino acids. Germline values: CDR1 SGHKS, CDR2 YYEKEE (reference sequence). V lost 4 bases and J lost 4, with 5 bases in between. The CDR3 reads CASSPSYGYTF. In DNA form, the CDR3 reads TGTGCCAGCAGCCCATCCTATGGCTACACCTTC.

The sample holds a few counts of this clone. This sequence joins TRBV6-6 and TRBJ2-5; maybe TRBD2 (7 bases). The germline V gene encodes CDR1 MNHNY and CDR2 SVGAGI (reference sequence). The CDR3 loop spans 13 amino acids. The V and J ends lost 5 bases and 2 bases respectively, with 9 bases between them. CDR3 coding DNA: TGTGCCAGCAGTCGGGGGGCGCAAGAGACCCAGTACTTC. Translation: CASSRGAQETQYF.

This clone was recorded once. CDR3 nucleotide sequence: TGTGCCAGCAGCTACGGACTAGCCACCTACAATGAGCAGTTCTTC. Protein product: CASSYGLATYNEQFF. The chain joins TRBV7-9 to TRBJ2-1, with TRBD2 matching 8 bases. CDR3 length equals 15 residues. V dropped 4 bases and J dropped 2; count of bases not matched to a gene: 4. Germline V CDR1 and CDR2: SEHNR, FQNEAQ (reference sequence).

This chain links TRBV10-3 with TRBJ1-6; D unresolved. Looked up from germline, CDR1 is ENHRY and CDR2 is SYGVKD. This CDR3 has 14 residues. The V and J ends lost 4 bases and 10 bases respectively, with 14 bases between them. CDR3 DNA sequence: TGTGCCATCAGTGTCGAGGCAGTACGATCACCCCTCCACTTT. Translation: CAISVEAVRSPLHF.

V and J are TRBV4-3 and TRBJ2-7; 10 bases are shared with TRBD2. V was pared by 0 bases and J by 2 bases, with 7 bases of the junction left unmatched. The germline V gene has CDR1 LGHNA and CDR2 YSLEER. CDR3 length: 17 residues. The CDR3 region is CASSQDLSSGGAYEQYF. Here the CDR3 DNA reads TGCGCCAGCAGCCAAGATCTCTCCAGCGGGGGGGCCTACGAGCAGTACTTC.

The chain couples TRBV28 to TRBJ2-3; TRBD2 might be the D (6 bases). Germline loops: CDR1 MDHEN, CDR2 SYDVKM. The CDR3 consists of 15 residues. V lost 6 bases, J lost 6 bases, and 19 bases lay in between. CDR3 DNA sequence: TGTGCCAGCAGCACCCTCGGGCGGGATTGGGATACGCAGTATTTT. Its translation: CASSTLGRDWDTQYF.

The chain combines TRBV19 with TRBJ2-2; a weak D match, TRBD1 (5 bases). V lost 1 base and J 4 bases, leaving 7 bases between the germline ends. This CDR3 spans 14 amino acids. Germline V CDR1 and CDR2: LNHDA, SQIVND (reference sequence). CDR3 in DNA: TGTGCCAGTAGTATAGCCCAGGGCACCGGGGAGCTGTTTTTT. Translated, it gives CASSIAQGTGELFF.

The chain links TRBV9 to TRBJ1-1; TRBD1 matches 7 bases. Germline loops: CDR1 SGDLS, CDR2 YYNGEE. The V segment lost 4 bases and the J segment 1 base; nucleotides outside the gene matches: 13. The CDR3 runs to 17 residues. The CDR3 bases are TGTGCCAGCAGCCCCCCCCTAGGGGGCTACCCGAACACTGAAGCTTTCTTT. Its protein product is CASSPPLGGYPNTEAFF. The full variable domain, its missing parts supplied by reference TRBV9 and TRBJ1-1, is DSGVTQTPKHLITATGQRVTLRCSPRSGDLSVYWYQQSLDQGLQFLIQYYNGEERAKGNILERFSAQQFPDLHSELNLSSLELGDSALYFCASSPPLGGYPNTEAFFGQGTRLTVV.

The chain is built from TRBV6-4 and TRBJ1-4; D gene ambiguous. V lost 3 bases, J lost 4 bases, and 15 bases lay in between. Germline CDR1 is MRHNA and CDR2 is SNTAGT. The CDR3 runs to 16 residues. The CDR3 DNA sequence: TGTGCCAGCAGTGAGAGTGAGCAGGTCCTTAATGAAAAACTGTTTTTT. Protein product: CASSESEQVLNEKLFF.

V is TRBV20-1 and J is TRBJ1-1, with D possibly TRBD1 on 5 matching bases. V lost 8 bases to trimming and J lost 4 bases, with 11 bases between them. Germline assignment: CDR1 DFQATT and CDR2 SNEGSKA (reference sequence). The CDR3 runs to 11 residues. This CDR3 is CSCGGGTEAFF. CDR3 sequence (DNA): TGCAGTTGCGGGGGTGGCACTGAAGCTTTCTTT.

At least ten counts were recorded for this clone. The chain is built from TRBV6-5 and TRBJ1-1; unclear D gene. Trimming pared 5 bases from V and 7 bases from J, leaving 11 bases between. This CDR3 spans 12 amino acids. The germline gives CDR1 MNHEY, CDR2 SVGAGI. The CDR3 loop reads CASSPGEGEAFF. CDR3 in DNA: TGTGCCAGCAGTCCCGGTGAGGGTGAAGCTTTCTTT.

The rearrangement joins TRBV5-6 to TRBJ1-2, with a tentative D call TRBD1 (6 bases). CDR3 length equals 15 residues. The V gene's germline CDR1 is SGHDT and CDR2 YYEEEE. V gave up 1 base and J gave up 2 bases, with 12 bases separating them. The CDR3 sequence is CASSLYQGQNYGYTF. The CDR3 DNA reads TGTGCCAGCAGCTTGTACCAAGGACAGAACTATGGCTACACCTTC.

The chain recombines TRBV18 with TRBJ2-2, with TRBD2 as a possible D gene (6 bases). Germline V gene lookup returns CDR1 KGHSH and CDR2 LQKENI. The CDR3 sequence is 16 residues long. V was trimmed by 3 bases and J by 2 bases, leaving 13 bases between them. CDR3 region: CASSPLPGRNTGELFF. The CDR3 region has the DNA TGTGCCAGCTCACCCCTTCCCGGGAGAAACACCGGGGAGCTGTTTTTT. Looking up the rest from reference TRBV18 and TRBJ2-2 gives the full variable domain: NAGVMQNPRHLVRRRGQEARLRCSPMKGHSHVYWYRQLPEEGLKFMVYLQKENIIDESGMPKERFSAEFPKEGPSILRIQQVVRGDSAAYFCASSPLPGRNTGELFFGEGSRLTVL.

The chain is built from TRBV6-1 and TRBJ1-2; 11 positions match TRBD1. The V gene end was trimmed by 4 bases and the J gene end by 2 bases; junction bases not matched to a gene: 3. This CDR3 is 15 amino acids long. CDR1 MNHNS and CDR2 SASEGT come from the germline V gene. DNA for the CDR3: TGTGCCAGCAGTGGGGGGACAGGGGGAAACTATGGCTACACCTTC. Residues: CASSGGTGGNYGYTF.

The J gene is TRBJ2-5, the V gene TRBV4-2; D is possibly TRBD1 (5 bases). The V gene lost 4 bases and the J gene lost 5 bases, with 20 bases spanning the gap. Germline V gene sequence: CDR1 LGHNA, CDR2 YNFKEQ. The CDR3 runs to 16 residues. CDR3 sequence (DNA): TGTGCCAGCAGCCCAGGGTCGCCCTTAATCGTGGAGACCCAGTACTTC. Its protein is CASSPGSPLIVETQYF.